These T cell receptor beta chains were read from a single sample in a study of monozygotic twins with inflammatory bowel disease. No DNA is given; TCRdb re-called the 5' RACE reads and lists each CDR3 protein once. This specimen shows about 210,000 distinct CDR3 sequences; the ten leading clones hold roughly 1.7%. Input material: blood. The receptors derive from a human donor with ulcerative colitis or Crohn's disease, or a healthy co-twin of an affected twin (not recorded which). Both conserved end residues are part of each CDR3.

j_call v_call cdr3_aa
TRBJ2-3 TRBV7-2 CASSLERQYTDTQYF
TRBJ2-2 TRBV20-1 CSALPGVGGGNTGELFF
TRBJ2-1 TRBV11-1 CASSSRVRTYAGSSYNEQFF
TRBJ1-1 TRBV7-9 CASIVGIEAFF
TRBJ2-6 TRBV12-3/TRBV12-4 CASSTRGVGANVLTF
TRBJ2-1 TRBV12-3/TRBV12-4 CASSTQMTVNNEQFF
TRBJ1-5 TRBV20-1 CSVRRNQPQHF
TRBJ1-2 TRBV10-3 CAIRGVGGYTF
TRBJ2-3 TRBV20-1 CSASGASGESTDTQYF
TRBJ1-5 TRBV5-1 CASSLAPYQPQHF
TRBJ1-2 TRBV7-9 CASSPSQGQAYGYTF
TRBJ2-3 TRBV29-1 CSVDSPKNSDTQYF
TRBJ1-6 TRBV14 CASSLRQPYNSPLHF
TRBJ2-2 TRBV7-8 CASSPPRGMAGELFF
TRBJ1-1 TRBV5-1 CASSLVLGVNTEAFF
TRBJ1-1 TRBV5-1 CASRSAGTTEAFF
TRBJ2-7 TRBV20-1 CSAREGQGSYEQYF
TRBJ2-5 TRBV6-1 CASLQAGGPQETQYF
TRBJ2-1 TRBV27 CASGYQIAGGLLSSYNEQFF
TRBJ2-1 TRBV11-2 CASSLELAGDNEQFF
TRBJ2-3 TRBV5-1 CASSLRSGNKATQYF
TRBJ2-6 TRBV12-3/TRBV12-4 CATTQGLVSSGANVLTF
TRBJ2-5 TRBV6-1 CASSPSGGTQETQYF
TRBJ2-1 TRBV12-3/TRBV12-4 CASSAATPVYNEQFF
TRBJ2-5 TRBV5-4 CASSHQNSQETQYF
TRBJ2-2 TRBV28 CASTPGGNTGELFF
TRBJ2-7 TRBV12-3/TRBV12-4 CASSLALTDYEQYF
TRBJ2-6 TRBV2 CASRGQSSGANVLTF
TRBJ1-5 TRBV7-8 CASGHTGAAQPQHF
TRBJ1-6 TRBV5-1 CASSYYPSGGDSPLHF
TRBJ2-5 TRBV6-5 CASSYSWGQETQYF
TRBJ1-5 TRBV25-1 CASSGTGDQPQHF
TRBJ2-4 TRBV7-6 CASSLTRENIQYF
TRBJ1-5 TRBV6-6 CASLGGRGQPQHF
TRBJ2-3 TRBV20-1 CSATGGTDTQYF
TRBJ2-1 TRBV5-1 CASTISIPNNEQFF
TRBJ1-1 TRBV5-1 CASSHLDLNTEAFF
TRBJ2-1 TRBV3-1 CASSEHGAGGYNEQFF
TRBJ2-3 TRBV14 CASSQVSGGADTQYF
TRBJ2-3 TRBV20-1 CSARRGAPTDTQYF
TRBJ2-6 TRBV15 CATSPGRSGANVLTF
TRBJ2-5 TRBV20-1 CSARAGGPQETQYF
TRBJ1-2 TRBV15 CATSLDRDILNYGYTF